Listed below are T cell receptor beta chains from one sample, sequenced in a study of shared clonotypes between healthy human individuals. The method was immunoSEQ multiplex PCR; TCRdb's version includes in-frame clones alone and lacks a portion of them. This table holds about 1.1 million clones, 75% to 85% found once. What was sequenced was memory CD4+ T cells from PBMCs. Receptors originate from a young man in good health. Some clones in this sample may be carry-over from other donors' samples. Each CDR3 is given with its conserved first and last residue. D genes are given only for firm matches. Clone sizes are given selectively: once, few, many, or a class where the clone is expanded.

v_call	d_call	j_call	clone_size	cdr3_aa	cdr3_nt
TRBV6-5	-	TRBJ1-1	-	CASSRRDGNTEAFF	TGTGCCAGCAGTCGCCGGGACGGGAACACTGAAGCTTTCTTT
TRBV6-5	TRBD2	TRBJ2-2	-	CASHLNSGSTGELFF	TGTGCCAGCCATCTCAATAGCGGGAGTACCGGGGAGCTGTTTTTT
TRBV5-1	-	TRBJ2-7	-	CASSLVRGGNYEQYF	TGCGCCAGCAGCTTGGTCCGGGGCGGGAACTACGAGCAGTACTTC
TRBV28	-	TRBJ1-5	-	CASYPRKELGQPQHF	TGTGCCAGCTACCCACGGAAGGAGTTAGGTCAGCCCCAGCATTTT
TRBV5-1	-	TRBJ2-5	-	CASSPNRYQETQYF	TGCGCCAGCAGCCCGAACAGATACCAAGAGACCCAGTACTTC
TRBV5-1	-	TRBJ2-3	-	CASSLGAFGEYTDTQYF	TGCGCCAGCAGCCTAGGGGCCTTCGGGGAATACACAGATACGCAGTATTTT
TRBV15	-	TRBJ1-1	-	CATSRAANTEAFF	TGTGCCACCAGCAGAGCCGCAAACACTGAAGCTTTCTTT
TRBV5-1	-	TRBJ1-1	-	CASSHRLGAGDTEAFF	TGCGCCAGCAGCCATCGATTGGGGGCAGGGGACACTGAAGCTTTCTTT
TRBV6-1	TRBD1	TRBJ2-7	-	CASSERDRGLWTYEQYF	TGTGCCAGCAGTGAACGGGACAGGGGTCTTTGGACCTACGAGCAGTACTTC
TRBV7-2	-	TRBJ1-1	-	CASSSDLRGGTEAFF	TGTGCCAGCAGCTCCGACCTCAGGGGTGGCACTGAAGCTTTCTTT
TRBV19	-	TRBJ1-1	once	CASNRGATDTEAFF	TGTGCCAGTAATAGGGGCGCCACAGACACTGAAGCTTTCTTT
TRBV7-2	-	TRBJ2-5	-	CASSLIRSEETQYF	TGTGCCAGCAGCCTGATCCGCTCCGAAGAGACCCAGTACTTC
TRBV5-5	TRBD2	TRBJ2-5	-	CASSTDPGGETQYF	TGTGCCAGCAGCACGGATCCGGGAGGGGAGACCCAGTACTTC
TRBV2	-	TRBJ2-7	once	CASSFSGLLVEQYF	TGTGCCAGCAGTTTTAGCGGACTCCTTGTCGAGCAGTACTTC
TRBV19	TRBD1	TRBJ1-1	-	CASKDRGLTANTEAFF	TGTGCCAGTAAAGACAGGGGCCTCACGGCGAACACTGAAGCTTTCTTT
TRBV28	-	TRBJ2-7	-	CASGVETGSIGQYF	TGTGCCAGCGGGGTGGAGACAGGTTCAATAGGGCAGTACTTC
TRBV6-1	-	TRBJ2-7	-	CASSESVPTEQYF	TGTGCCAGCAGTGAATCGGTCCCCACCGAGCAGTACTTC
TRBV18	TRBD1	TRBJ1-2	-	CASSPKTGGYGYTF	TGTGCCAGCTCACCGAAGACAGGGGGCTATGGCTACACCTTC
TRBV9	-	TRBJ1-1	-	CASSVGYITEAFF	TGTGCCAGCAGCGTAGGGTATATCACTGAAGCTTTCTTT
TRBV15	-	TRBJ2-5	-	CATSRVLDRVGGETQYF	TGTGCCACCAGCAGGGTTCTAGACAGGGTGGGAGGAGAGACCCAGTACTTC
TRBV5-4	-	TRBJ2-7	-	CASSSGRTYEQYF	TGTGCCAGCAGCTCTGGACGGACCTACGAGCAGTACTTC
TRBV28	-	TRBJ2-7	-	CASRLGRTFYEQYF	TGTGCCAGCAGGCTAGGTCGTACCTTTTACGAGCAGTACTTC
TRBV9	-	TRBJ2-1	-	CASSVAPGRAGGLEQFF	TGTGCCAGCAGCGTAGCGCCGGGGCGGGCCGGAGGGCTGGAGCAGTTCTTC
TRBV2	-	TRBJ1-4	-	CASSDPRFNEKLFF	TGTGCCAGCAGTGACCCACGGTTTAATGAAAAACTGTTTTTT